This TCR beta chain was captured by sequencing in a study of blood T cells in healthy people across ages. General observations from the study: Long-lived donors had more naive CD4+ cells and higher diversity than aged donors. Older individuals had lower TCR beta diversity per million T cells (the decline was roughly linear). Calculation of diversity from one million T cells yielded estimates considered to be underestimates.

As for this clonotype: Its matching antigen is unknown.

CDR3 length: 15 residues. From germline, CDR1 is MNHEY and CDR2 SMNVEV (reference sequence). Trimming shortened V by 2 bases and J by 11 bases, and 21 bases separated the two germline ends. Alongside a J-beta primer mix, a sample-barcoded 5' primer served in a second PCR lasting 7 to 11 cycles. Every sample gave at least 2.5 million paired-end reads containing CDR3. TCRdb re-derived calls from the 5' RACE reads in MiXCR, one entry per CDR3 protein. Of hundreds of thousands of distinct CDR3 sequences in the sample, about 62% are singletons; the top ten hold around 22%. Sequenced material: blood. The chain has TRBV27 and TRBJ2-5; tentative D call: TRBD2 (5 bases). This TCR was recovered from a man aged 30-40 years in good health. The CDR3 DNA reads as TGTGCCAGCAGTTTACGGAGGCAAGCAAACAATGAGCAGTACTTC. Its protein product is CASSLRRQANNEQYF.